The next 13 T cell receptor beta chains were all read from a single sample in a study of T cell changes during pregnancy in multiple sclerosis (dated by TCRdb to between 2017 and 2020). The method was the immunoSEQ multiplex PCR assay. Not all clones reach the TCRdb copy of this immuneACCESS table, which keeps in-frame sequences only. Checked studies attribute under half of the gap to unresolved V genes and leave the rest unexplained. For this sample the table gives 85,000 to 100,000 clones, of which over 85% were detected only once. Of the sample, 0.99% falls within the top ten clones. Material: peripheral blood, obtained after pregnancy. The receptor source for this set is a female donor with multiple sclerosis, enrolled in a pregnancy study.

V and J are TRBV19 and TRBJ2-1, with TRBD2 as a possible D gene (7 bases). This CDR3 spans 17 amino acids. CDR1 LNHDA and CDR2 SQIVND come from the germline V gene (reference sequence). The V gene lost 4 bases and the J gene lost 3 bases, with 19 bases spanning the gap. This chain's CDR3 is CASSTSGGGSIYNEQFF. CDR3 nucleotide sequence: TGTGCCAGTAGTACCTCTGGGGGCGGGAGTATCTACAATGAGCAGTTCTTC.

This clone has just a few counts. DNA for the CDR3: TGTGCCAGCAGTATTAGCGGGAGCGACACCGGGGAGCTGTTTTTT. Its translation is CASSISGSDTGELFF. The chain uses TRBV2 and TRBJ2-2; 9 nucleotides agree with TRBD2. CDR1 is SNHLY, CDR2 FYNNEI, per germline. V shed 5 bases, J shed 3 bases, and the junction held 4 bases outside the gene matches. The CDR3 consists of 15 residues.

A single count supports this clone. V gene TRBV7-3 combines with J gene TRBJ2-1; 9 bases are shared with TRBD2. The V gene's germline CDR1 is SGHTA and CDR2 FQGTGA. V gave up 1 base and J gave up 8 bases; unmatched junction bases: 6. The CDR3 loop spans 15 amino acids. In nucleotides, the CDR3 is TGTGCCAGCAGCTTAATGGCGGGAGGGGTCGATGAGCAGTTCTTC. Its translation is CASSLMAGGVDEQFF.

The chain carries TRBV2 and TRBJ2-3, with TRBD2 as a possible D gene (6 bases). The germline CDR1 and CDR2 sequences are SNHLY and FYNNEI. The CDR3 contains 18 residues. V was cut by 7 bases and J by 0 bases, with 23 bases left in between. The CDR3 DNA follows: TGTGCCAGCACCCGGAAGGGTAGCGGAGGAACTAGCACAGATACGCAGTATTTT. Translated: CASTRKGSGGTSTDTQYF.

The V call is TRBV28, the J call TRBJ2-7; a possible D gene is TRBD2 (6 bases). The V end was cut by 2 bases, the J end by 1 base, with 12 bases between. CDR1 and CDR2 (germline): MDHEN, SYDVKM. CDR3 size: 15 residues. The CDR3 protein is CASSLRGRKSYEQYF. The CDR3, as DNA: TGTGCCAGCAGTTTACGAGGGAGGAAGTCCTACGAGCAGTACTTC.

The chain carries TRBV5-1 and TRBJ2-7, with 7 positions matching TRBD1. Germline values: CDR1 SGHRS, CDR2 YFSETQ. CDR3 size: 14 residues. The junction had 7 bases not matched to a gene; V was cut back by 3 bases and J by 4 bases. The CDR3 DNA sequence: TGCGCCAGCAGCTCTGGGACAGTGGGGTACGAGCAGTACTTC. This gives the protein CASSSGTVGYEQYF. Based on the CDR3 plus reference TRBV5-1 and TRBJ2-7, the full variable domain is KAGVTQTPRYLIKTRGQQVTLSCSPISGHRSVSWYQQTPGQGLQFLFEYFSETQRNKGNFPGRFSGRQFSNSRSEMNVSTLELGDSALYLCASSSGTVGYEQYFGPGTRLTVT.

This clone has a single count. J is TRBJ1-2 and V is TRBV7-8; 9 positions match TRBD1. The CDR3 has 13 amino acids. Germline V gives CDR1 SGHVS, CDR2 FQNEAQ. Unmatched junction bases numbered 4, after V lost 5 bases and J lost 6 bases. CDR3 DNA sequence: TGTGCCAGCAGCACCCGGACAGGGGATGGCTACACCTTC. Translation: CASSTRTGDGYTF.

Here the CDR3 DNA reads TGTGCCAGTAGTATAGGGACTACGGGTGTGATCTCTGAAGCTTTCTTT. Translating gives CASSIGTTGVISEAFF. This chain links TRBV19 with TRBJ1-1; no definite D call. CDR3 length: 16 residues. Between the trimmed V and J ends, which lost 1 base and 6 bases, there was a span of 18 bases. Germline assignment: CDR1 LNHDA and CDR2 SQIVND (reference sequence).

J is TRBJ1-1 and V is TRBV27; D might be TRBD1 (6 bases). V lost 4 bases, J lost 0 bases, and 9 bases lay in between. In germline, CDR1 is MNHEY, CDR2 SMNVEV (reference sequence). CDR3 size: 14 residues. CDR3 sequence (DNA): TGTGCCAGCAGTTCTACAGGGATGAACACTGAAGCTTTCTTT. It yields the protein CASSSTGMNTEAFF.

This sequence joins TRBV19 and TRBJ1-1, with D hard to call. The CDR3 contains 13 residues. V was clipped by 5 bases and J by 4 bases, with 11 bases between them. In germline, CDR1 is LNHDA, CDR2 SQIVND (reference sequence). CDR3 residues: CASSSRETTEAFF. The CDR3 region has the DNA TGTGCCAGTAGTTCGAGGGAGACCACTGAAGCTTTCTTT.

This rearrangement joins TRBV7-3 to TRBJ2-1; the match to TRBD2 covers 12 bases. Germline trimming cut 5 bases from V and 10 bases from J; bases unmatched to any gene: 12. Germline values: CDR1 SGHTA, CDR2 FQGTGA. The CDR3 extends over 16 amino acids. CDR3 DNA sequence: TGTGCCAGCAGCCCGACCGGACTAGCGGGATATGGGGAGCAGTTCTTC. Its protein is CASSPTGLAGYGEQFF.

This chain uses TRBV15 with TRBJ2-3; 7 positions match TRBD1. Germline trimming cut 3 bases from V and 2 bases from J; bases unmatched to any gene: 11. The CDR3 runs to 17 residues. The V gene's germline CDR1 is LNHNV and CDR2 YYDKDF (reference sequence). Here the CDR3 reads CATSSGEGAIYTDTQYF. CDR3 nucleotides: TGTGCCACCAGCAGTGGAGAGGGGGCAATATACACAGATACGCAGTATTTT.

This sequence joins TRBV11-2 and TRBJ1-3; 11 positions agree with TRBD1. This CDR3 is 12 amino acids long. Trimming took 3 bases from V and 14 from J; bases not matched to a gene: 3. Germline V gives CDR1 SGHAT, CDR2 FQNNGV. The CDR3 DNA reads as TGTGCCAGCAGCTTGGACAGGGGGCTCGTATATTTT. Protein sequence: CASSLDRGLVYF.